The clone carrying this TCR beta chain was recorded once. Data came from immunoSEQ multiplex PCR; TCRdb stores just in-frame clones and leaves some out. The sample comprises around 270,000 clones, 75% to 90% of which are singletons, and nearly 2% rests with the top ten. V lost 3 bases and J lost 6; bases outside the gene matches: 2. The V gene's germline CDR1 is DFQATT and CDR2 SNEGSKA (reference sequence). This CDR3 is built from 13 residues. The data are from a study of blood T cell repertoires in COVID-19. Across the study: Sites across the United States, Italy and Spain contributed samples from acute and convalescent COVID-19. From T cells, B-cell-depleted T cells, or PBMCs came the material, which was cDNA or gDNA.

The V gene is TRBV20-1, the J gene TRBJ1-4, with 9 bases fitting TRBD1. This sequence originates from a man younger than 45 with active or convalescent COVID-19. Source material: peripheral blood. The CDR3 loop is CSASRTGDEKLFF. As DNA, the CDR3 is TGCAGTGCTAGTCGGACAGGGGATGAAAAACTGTTTTTT.